The rows below give T cell receptor beta chains drawn from one sample of a study of cytomegalovirus exposure and HLA in healthy donors. The assay was immunoSEQ multiplex PCR, and TCRdb's table has in-frame clones only and misses some. This table lists some 130,000 clones. The sequencing input was PBMCs. The receptors shown here come from a woman between 35 and 50 years old in good health and CMV-seropositive. The CDR3 runs from the conserved cysteine through the conserved F or W. Each record gives: clone size, V gene, J gene, D gene, CDR3 DNA, CDR3 protein. A D gene is named only where the DNA matches it firmly. Size is stated for part of the rows, as once, few or many counts, or as a class when the clone is expanded.

abundance: -
v_gene: TRBV6-1
j_gene: TRBJ2-7
d_gene: TRBD2
CDR3nt: TGTGCCAGCAGCGAGGGAGCGGGAGGGGTCCACGAGCAGTACTTC
CDR3aa: CASSEGAGGVHEQYF

abundance: -
v_gene: TRBV7-2
j_gene: TRBJ2-7
d_gene: TRBD2
CDR3nt: TGTGCCAGCAGCCCGGCAGGTAGCGGGAGCTACGAGCAGTACTTC
CDR3aa: CASSPAGSGSYEQYF

abundance: -
v_gene: TRBV7-8
j_gene: TRBJ2-7
d_gene: -
CDR3nt: TGTGCCAGCAGCTTAGGGAGAGACTACGAGCAGTACTTC
CDR3aa: CASSLGRDYEQYF

abundance: -
v_gene: TRBV6-5
j_gene: TRBJ1-2
d_gene: -
CDR3nt: TGTGCCAGCAGCATCGACAGCAACTATGGCTACACCTTC
CDR3aa: CASSIDSNYGYTF

abundance: -
v_gene: TRBV4-2
j_gene: TRBJ1-1
d_gene: -
CDR3nt: TGTGCCAGCAGCCTGCAGGGTGACACTGAAGCTTTCTTT
CDR3aa: CASSLQGDTEAFF

abundance: -
v_gene: TRBV5-6
j_gene: TRBJ1-1
d_gene: -
CDR3nt: TGTGCCAGCAGCTGGGGAGGAGGGACTGAAGCTTTCTTT
CDR3aa: CASSWGGGTEAFF

abundance: -
v_gene: TRBV28
j_gene: TRBJ2-5
d_gene: TRBD1
CDR3nt: TGTGCCAGCAGTTTTGAGGGACAGGTCCTAGAGACCCAGTACTTC
CDR3aa: CASSFEGQVLETQYF

abundance: -
v_gene: TRBV29-1
j_gene: TRBJ2-5
d_gene: -
CDR3nt: TGCAGCACGGAGGGGGCAGGGCGAGAGACCCAGTACTTC
CDR3aa: CSTEGAGRETQYF

abundance: -
v_gene: TRBV27
j_gene: TRBJ2-3
d_gene: TRBD2
CDR3nt: TGTGCCAGCAGTTTTCGGACTAGCGGGAGGGGGGCAGATACGCAGTATTTT
CDR3aa: CASSFRTSGRGADTQYF

abundance: -
v_gene: TRBV4-1
j_gene: TRBJ2-1
d_gene: -
CDR3nt: TGCGCCAGCAGCCCCCCTCGAGGCCCGAGCAATGAGCAGTTCTTC
CDR3aa: CASSPPRGPSNEQFF

abundance: -
v_gene: TRBV7-9
j_gene: TRBJ2-7
d_gene: TRBD2
CDR3nt: TGTGCCAGCAGCACTAGCGGGAGGCCACTACAGTACTTC
CDR3aa: CASSTSGRPLQYF

abundance: medium-sized
v_gene: TRBV27
j_gene: TRBJ2-2
d_gene: TRBD2
CDR3nt: TGTGCCAGCAGTTTAGTCGCGGGAGCTCCCGGGGAGCTGTTTTTT
CDR3aa: CASSLVAGAPGELFF

abundance: -
v_gene: TRBV6-5
j_gene: TRBJ1-4
d_gene: -
CDR3nt: TGTGCCAGCAGGAGGATAGGAACTAATGAAAAACTGTTTTTT
CDR3aa: CASRRIGTNEKLFF

abundance: -
v_gene: TRBV10-2
j_gene: TRBJ1-1
d_gene: -
CDR3nt: TGCGCCAGCAGTGCGATCGGGGGGATGAACACTGAAGCTTTCTTT
CDR3aa: CASSAIGGMNTEAFF

abundance: -
v_gene: TRBV11-2
j_gene: TRBJ1-2
d_gene: -
CDR3nt: TGTGCCAGCAGCTTAATCGGGGAAAACTATGGCTACACCTTC
CDR3aa: CASSLIGENYGYTF

abundance: -
v_gene: TRBV10-3
j_gene: TRBJ2-2
d_gene: TRBD1
CDR3nt: TGTGCCATCAGTTTCTCTGGGACAGACACCGGGGAGCTGTTTTTT
CDR3aa: CAISFSGTDTGELFF

abundance: -
v_gene: TRBV15
j_gene: TRBJ1-4
d_gene: TRBD1
CDR3nt: TGTGCCACCAGCAGAGATTTACAGGGGGCTGGTGAAAAACTGTTTTTT
CDR3aa: CATSRDLQGAGEKLFF

abundance: -
v_gene: TRBV7-9
j_gene: TRBJ1-2
d_gene: -
CDR3nt: TGTGCCAGCGCAGCAGGCTCTAACTATGGCTACACCTTC
CDR3aa: CASAAGSNYGYTF

abundance: -
v_gene: TRBV25-1
j_gene: TRBJ1-1
d_gene: TRBD1
CDR3nt: TGTGCCAGCGTTTACAGGGGAAACACTGAAGCTTTCTTT
CDR3aa: CASVYRGNTEAFF

abundance: -
v_gene: TRBV5-4
j_gene: TRBJ2-7
d_gene: TRBD1
CDR3nt: TGTGCCAGCAGCTCCCAAGACAGGGGGCTCTACGAGCAGTACTTC
CDR3aa: CASSSQDRGLYEQYF

abundance: -
v_gene: TRBV28
j_gene: TRBJ2-7
d_gene: TRBD2
CDR3nt: TGTGCCAGCAGTTTATATGCGGGAGGGATCCCCTACGAGCAGTACTTC
CDR3aa: CASSLYAGGIPYEQYF

abundance: -
v_gene: TRBV7-2
j_gene: TRBJ2-1
d_gene: TRBD2
CDR3nt: TGTGCCAGCAGCTTAGCGGGGACTAGCCTAAATGAGCAGTTCTTC
CDR3aa: CASSLAGTSLNEQFF

abundance: -
v_gene: TRBV9
j_gene: TRBJ2-7
d_gene: -
CDR3nt: TGTGCCAGCAGCGTAGGGTCTTTGGGGGCCAACGAGCAGTACTTC
CDR3aa: CASSVGSLGANEQYF

abundance: -
v_gene: TRBV18
j_gene: TRBJ1-5
d_gene: -
CDR3nt: TGTGCCAGCTCCCGGGTCTCTAATCAGCCCCAGCATTTT
CDR3aa: CASSRVSNQPQHF

abundance: -
v_gene: TRBV6-4
j_gene: TRBJ2-1
d_gene: TRBD1
CDR3nt: TGTGCCAGCAGTGTCGGGGACAGCTACAATGAGCAGTTCTTC
CDR3aa: CASSVGDSYNEQFF

abundance: -
v_gene: TRBV11-2
j_gene: TRBJ2-1
d_gene: -
CDR3nt: TGTGCCAGCAGCTCACAGGGTTGGAACAATGAGCAGTTCTTC
CDR3aa: CASSSQGWNNEQFF

abundance: -
v_gene: TRBV5-1
j_gene: TRBJ1-5
d_gene: -
CDR3nt: TGCGCCAGCAGGGAGAATAGCAATCAGCCCCAGCATTTT
CDR3aa: CASRENSNQPQHF

abundance: -
v_gene: TRBV7-6
j_gene: TRBJ1-2
d_gene: -
CDR3nt: TGTGCCAGCAGCCTCATCTCGGGGGATGGCTACACCTTC
CDR3aa: CASSLISGDGYTF

abundance: -
v_gene: TRBV7-3
j_gene: TRBJ2-2
d_gene: -
CDR3nt: TGTGCCAGCAGCTCGGCGGCTGAAAGAGTCGTCGGGGAGCTGTTTTTT
CDR3aa: CASSSAAERVVGELFF

abundance: -
v_gene: TRBV30
j_gene: TRBJ2-5
d_gene: -
CDR3nt: TGTGCCTTAACTGTGCGGGAGACCCAGTACTTC
CDR3aa: CALTVRETQYF

abundance: -
v_gene: TRBV28
j_gene: TRBJ1-6
d_gene: TRBD1
CDR3nt: TGTGCCAGCAGTTTCTCCGACAGGGTCAGGTCACCCCTCCACTTT
CDR3aa: CASSFSDRVRSPLHF

abundance: -
v_gene: TRBV6-4
j_gene: TRBJ1-2
d_gene: TRBD1
CDR3nt: TGTGCCAGCAGACAACAGGGGAAGGGGGACTATGGCTACACCTTC
CDR3aa: CASRQQGKGDYGYTF

abundance: -
v_gene: TRBV7-2
j_gene: TRBJ2-5
d_gene: TRBD1
CDR3nt: TGTGCCAGCAGGGGGACAGTCGAGACCCAGTACTTC
CDR3aa: CASRGTVETQYF

abundance: -
v_gene: TRBV30
j_gene: TRBJ1-2
d_gene: -
CDR3nt: TGTGCCTGGATGCCTGAACAGACCTATGGCTACACCTTC
CDR3aa: CAWMPEQTYGYTF

abundance: -
v_gene: TRBV6-5
j_gene: TRBJ2-7
d_gene: TRBD1
CDR3nt: TGTGCCAGCAGCCACCCGACAGGGTATTCCTACGAGCAGTACTTC
CDR3aa: CASSHPTGYSYEQYF

abundance: -
v_gene: TRBV9
j_gene: TRBJ2-7
d_gene: TRBD2
CDR3nt: TGTGCCAGCAGCGTAGCTGGTAGCGGGAGAGGGTCCTACGAGCAGTACTTC
CDR3aa: CASSVAGSGRGSYEQYF

abundance: -
v_gene: TRBV30
j_gene: TRBJ2-7
d_gene: -
CDR3nt: TGTGCCTGGAGTGAAGAGGGTTGGTACGAGCAGTACTTC
CDR3aa: CAWSEEGWYEQYF

abundance: -
v_gene: TRBV28
j_gene: TRBJ1-5
d_gene: -
CDR3nt: TGTGCCAGCAGTTCCTTGAGTTGGACTCAAAGGGTCAGCAATCAGCCCCAGCATTTT
CDR3aa: CASSSLSWTQRVSNQPQHF

abundance: -
v_gene: TRBV27
j_gene: TRBJ2-7
d_gene: -
CDR3nt: TGTGCCAGCAGCCTTCAGGGTCCCAGCTCCTACGAGCAGTACTTC
CDR3aa: CASSLQGPSSYEQYF

abundance: -
v_gene: TRBV5-1
j_gene: TRBJ2-1
d_gene: TRBD2
CDR3nt: TGCGCCAGCACCCCGGGGGGGGGAACCTACAATGAGCAGTTCTTC
CDR3aa: CASTPGGGTYNEQFF

abundance: -
v_gene: TRBV5-4
j_gene: TRBJ2-3
d_gene: TRBD1
CDR3nt: TGTGCCAGCAATAACCTTAAGACAGGGGGCACAGATACGCAGTATTTT
CDR3aa: CASNNLKTGGTDTQYF

abundance: -
v_gene: TRBV7-9
j_gene: TRBJ2-2
d_gene: -
CDR3nt: TGTGCCAGCAGCCCCTCAGCCTTGGGCTCCGGGGAGCTGTTTTTT
CDR3aa: CASSPSALGSGELFF

abundance: -
v_gene: TRBV19
j_gene: TRBJ2-1
d_gene: TRBD1
CDR3nt: TGTGCCAGTAGCGGGACAGGGGATTTGGTCAATGAGCAGTTCTTC
CDR3aa: CASSGTGDLVNEQFF

abundance: -
v_gene: TRBV9
j_gene: TRBJ2-2
d_gene: TRBD2
CDR3nt: TGTGCCAGCAGCGTAACTAGCGGGAGCGTCACCGGGGAGCTGTTTTTT
CDR3aa: CASSVTSGSVTGELFF

abundance: -
v_gene: TRBV28
j_gene: TRBJ2-7
d_gene: -
CDR3nt: TGTGCCAGCAGTTTAAGACTGCCGACCTACGAGCAGTACTTC
CDR3aa: CASSLRLPTYEQYF